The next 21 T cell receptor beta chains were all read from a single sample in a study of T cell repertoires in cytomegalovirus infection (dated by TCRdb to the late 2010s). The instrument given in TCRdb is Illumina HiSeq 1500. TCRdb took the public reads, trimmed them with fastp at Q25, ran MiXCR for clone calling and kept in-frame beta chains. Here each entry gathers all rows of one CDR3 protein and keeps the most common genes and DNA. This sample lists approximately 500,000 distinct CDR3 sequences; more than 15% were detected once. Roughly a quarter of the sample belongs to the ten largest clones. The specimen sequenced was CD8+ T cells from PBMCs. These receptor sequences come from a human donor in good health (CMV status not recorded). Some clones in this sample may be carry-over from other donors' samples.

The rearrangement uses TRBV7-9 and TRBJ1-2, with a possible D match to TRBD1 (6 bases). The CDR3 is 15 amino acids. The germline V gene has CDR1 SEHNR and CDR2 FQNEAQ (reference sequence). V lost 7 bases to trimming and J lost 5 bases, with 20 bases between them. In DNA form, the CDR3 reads TGTGCCAGCACCCTCCCCGGGGGCAGGCATTATGGCTACACCTTC. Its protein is CASTLPGGRHYGYTF.

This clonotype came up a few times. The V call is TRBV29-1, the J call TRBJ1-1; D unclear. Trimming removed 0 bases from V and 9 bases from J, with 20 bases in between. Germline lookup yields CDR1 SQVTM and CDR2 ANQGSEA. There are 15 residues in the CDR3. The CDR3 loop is CSVEDLVEGGPKAFF. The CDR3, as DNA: TGCAGCGTTGAAGATCTAGTAGAGGGTGGGCCGAAAGCTTTCTTT.

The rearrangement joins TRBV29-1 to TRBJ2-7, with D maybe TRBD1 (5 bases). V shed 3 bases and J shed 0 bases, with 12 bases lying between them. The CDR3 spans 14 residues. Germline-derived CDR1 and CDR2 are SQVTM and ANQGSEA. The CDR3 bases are TGCAGCGTTGAGACCCAGGGTAGCTCCTACGAGCAGTACTTC. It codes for CSVETQGSSYEQYF.

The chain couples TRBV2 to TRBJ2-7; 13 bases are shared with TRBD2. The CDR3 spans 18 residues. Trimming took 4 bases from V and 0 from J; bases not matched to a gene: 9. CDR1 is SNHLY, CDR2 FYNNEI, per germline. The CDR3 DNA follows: TGTGCCAGCAGTGGGACTAGCGGGGGCCATAGGAGCTCCTACGAGCAGTACTTC. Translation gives CASSGTSGGHRSSYEQYF.

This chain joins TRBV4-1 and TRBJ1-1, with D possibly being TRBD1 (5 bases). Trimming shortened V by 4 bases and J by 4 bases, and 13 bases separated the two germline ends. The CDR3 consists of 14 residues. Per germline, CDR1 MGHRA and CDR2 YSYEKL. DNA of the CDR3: TGCGCCAGCAGCCGGGCAGAGGGGTCCACTGAAGCTTTCTTT. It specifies CASSRAEGSTEAFF.

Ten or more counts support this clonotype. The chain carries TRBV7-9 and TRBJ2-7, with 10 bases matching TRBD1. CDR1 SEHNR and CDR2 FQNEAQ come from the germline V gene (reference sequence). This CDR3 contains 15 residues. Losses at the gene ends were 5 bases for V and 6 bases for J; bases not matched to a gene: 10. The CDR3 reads CASSRGDRGIGEQYF. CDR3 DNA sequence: TGTGCCAGCAGCCGCGGGGACAGGGGAATCGGCGAGCAGTACTTC.

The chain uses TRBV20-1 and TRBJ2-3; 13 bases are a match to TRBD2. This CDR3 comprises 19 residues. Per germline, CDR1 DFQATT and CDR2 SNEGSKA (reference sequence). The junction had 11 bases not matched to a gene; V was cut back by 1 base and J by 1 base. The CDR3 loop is CSARARTSGSLWRTDTQYF. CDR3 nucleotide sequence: TGCAGTGCTAGAGCCAGGACTAGCGGGAGTTTGTGGCGCACAGATACGCAGTATTTT.

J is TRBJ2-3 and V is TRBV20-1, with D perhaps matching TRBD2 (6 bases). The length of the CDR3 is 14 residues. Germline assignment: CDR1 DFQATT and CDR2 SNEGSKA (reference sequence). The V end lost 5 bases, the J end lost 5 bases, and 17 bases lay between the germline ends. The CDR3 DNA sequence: TGCAGTGCTCGGGTAGTGGGAGGTGAAGATACGCAGTATTTT. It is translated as CSARVVGGEDTQYF.

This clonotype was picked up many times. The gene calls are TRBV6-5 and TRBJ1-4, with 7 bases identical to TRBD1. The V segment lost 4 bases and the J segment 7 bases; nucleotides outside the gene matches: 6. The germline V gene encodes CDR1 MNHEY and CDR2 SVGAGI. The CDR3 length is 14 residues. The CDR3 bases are TGTGCCAGCAGTTCCGGTGACAGGGCTGAAAAACTGTTTTTT. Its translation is CASSSGDRAEKLFF.

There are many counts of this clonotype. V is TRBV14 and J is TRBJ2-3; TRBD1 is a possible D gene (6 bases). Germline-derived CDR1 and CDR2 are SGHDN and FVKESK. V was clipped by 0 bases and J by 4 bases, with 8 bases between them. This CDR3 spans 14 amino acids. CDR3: CASSQDSGADTQYF. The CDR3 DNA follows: TGTGCCAGCAGCCAAGATTCAGGGGCAGATACGCAGTATTTT.

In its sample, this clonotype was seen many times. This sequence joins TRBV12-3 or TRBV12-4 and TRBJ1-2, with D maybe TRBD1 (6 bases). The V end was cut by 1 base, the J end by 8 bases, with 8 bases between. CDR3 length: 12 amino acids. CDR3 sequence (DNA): TGTGCCAGCAGTTTAGGCAGGGGAGGCTACACCTTC. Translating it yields CASSLGRGGYTF.

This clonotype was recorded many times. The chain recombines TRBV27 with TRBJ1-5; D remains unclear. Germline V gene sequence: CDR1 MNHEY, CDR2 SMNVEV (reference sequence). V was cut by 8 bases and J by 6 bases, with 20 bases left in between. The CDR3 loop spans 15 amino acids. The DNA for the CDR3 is TGTGCCAGCCGGAAAGGTGCTGGCCCGGGTCAGCCCCAGCATTTT. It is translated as CASRKGAGPGQPQHF.

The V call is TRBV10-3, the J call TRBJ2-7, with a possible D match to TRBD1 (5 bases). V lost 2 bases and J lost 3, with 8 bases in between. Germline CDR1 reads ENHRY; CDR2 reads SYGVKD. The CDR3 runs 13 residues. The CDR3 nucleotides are TGTGCCATCAGTGAGGGGGCCTTCTACGAGCAGTACTTC. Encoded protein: CAISEGAFYEQYF.

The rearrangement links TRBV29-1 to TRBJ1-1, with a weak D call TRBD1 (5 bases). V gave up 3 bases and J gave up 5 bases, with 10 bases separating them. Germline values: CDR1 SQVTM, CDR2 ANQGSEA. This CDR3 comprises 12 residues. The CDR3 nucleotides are TGCAGCGTTGACGGGGGTGAGACTGAAGCTTTCTTT. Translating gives CSVDGGETEAFF.

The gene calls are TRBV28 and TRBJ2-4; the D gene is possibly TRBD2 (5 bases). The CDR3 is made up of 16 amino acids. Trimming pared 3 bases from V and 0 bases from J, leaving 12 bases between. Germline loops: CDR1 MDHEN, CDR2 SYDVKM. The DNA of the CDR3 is TGTGCCAGCAGTTTCCTAGCAGAGTTAGCCAAAAACATTCAGTACTTC. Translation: CASSFLAELAKNIQYF. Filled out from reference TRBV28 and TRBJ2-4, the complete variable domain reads DVKVTQSSRYLVKRTGEKVFLECVQDMDHENMFWYRQDPGLGLRLIYFSYDVKMKEKGDIPEGYSVSREKKERFSLILESASTNQTSMYLCASSFLAELAKNIQYFGAGTRLSVL.

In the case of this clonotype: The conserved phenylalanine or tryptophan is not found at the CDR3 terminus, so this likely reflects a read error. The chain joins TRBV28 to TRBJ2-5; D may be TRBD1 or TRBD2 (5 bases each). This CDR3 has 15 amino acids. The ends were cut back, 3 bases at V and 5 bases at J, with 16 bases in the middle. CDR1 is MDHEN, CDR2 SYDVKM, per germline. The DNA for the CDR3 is TGTGCCAGCAGTTTGGAGAGGGGACCCTCGGAGACCCAGTACTTA. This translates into CASSLERGPSETQYL.

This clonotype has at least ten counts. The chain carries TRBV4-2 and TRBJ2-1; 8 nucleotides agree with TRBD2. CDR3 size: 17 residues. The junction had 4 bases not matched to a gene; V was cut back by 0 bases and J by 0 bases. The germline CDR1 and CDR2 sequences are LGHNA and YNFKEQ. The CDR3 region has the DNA TGTGCCAGCAGCCAAGAAGGTAGCGGGATCTCCTACAATGAGCAGTTCTTC. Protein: CASSQEGSGISYNEQFF.

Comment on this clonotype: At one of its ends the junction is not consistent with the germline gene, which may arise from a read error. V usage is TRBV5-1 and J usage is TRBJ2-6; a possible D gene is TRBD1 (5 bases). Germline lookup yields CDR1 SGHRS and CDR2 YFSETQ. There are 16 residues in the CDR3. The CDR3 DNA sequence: TGCGCCAGCGGCTTCACAGGCCCCTCTGGGGCCAACGTCCTGACTTTC. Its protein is CASGFTGPSGANVLTF.

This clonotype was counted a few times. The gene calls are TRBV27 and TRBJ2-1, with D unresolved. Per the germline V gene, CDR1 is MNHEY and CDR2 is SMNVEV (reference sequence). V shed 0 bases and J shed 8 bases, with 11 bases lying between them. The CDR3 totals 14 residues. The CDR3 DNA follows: TGTGCCAGCAGTTTATCCCCCGCACTCGATGAGCAGTTCTTC. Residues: CASSLSPALDEQFF.

CDR3 DNA: TGCGCCAGCAAATGGGGCAACGAGCAGTACTTC. It yields the protein CASKWGNEQYF. The chain is built from TRBV5-1 and TRBJ2-7; TRBD1 is a possible D gene (5 bases). Per germline, CDR1 SGHRS and CDR2 YFSETQ. The CDR3 spans 11 residues. Deletions cut 6 bases from V and 5 bases from J, with 9 bases between.

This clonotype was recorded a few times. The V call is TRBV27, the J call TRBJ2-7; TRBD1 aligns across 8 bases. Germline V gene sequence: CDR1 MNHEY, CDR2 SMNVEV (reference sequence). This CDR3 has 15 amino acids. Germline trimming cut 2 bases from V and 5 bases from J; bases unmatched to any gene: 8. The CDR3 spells CASSLRDRIPDEQYF. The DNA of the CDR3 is TGTGCCAGCAGTTTAAGGGACAGGATACCCGACGAGCAGTACTTC.